The T cell receptor (beta chain) described here comes from a study of T cell repertoires in cytomegalovirus infection. For the study at large: Through public TCR beta signatures, both CMV infection and matching HLA type were indicated.

This clonotype was seen repeatedly, ten times or more. Antigen unknown. V shed 1 base and J shed 4 bases, with 10 bases lying between them. CDR1 is SEHNR, CDR2 FQNEAQ, per germline (reference sequence). The CDR3 has 14 amino acids. From the reads, TCRdb called clonotypes with MiXCR, one entry per CDR3 protein. Seen here are almost 550,000 distinct CDR3 sequences, 16% observed once, and the top ten hold under 30%. Whole-study results and caveats: HLA-C-restricted CMV clonotypes gave the most frequent clonotype in two of eight donors. CMV carriers with the relevant HLA were identified by cumulative public TCR beta family frequency.

This sequence originates from a human donor in good health (CMV status not recorded). Some clones in this sample may be carry-over from other donors' samples. This chain links TRBV7-9 with TRBJ1-2; D unresolved. Material for sequencing was CD8+ T cells from PBMCs. CDR3 DNA sequence: TGTGCCAGCAGCTTAGGTTCACAGATCTATGGCTACACCTTC. This codes for CASSLGSQIYGYTF.